The present TCR beta chain was sequenced within a study of T cell clones after liver transplantation. In the study overall: Without induction therapy, subjects received standard immunosuppression until 12-24 months post-transplant. Study findings and constraints: A larger donor-reactive than third-party decline suggested partial antigen-specific deletion.

Germline values: CDR1 SGDLS, CDR2 YYNGEE. The CDR3 extends over 14 amino acids. V was pared by 4 bases and J by 2 bases, with 4 bases of the junction left unmatched. Produced via immunoSEQ multiplex PCR; TCRdb's table is partial and in-frame only. The data contain tens of thousands of clones, nearly 85% of them singletons. This clone has a handful of counts. Its antigen is not known. This receptor was taken from a human patient who received a liver transplant. Some T cells may originate from the graft donor. J is TRBJ2-3 and V is TRBV9; 7 nucleotides agree with TRBD2. This specimen was CD4+ T cells from blood, taken around 45 months after liver transplant. The CDR3 region is CASSRGDYTDTQYF. In DNA, the CDR3 is TGTGCCAGCAGCAGAGGGGACTACACAGATACGCAGTATTTT.